This entry describes one T cell receptor beta chain. The table lists this clonotype with a few counts. Its antigen has not been determined. Per-base qualities were not stored, and no clone one base away is much larger. This sample is drawn from a study of blood T cells in healthy people across ages (dated by TCRdb to the mid-2010s). Turning to the overall study: In model experiments, roughly one uniquely barcoded TCR beta cDNA molecule per two T cells was captured by template switching. The study analyzed two additional independent replicas of 1 million unique cDNA reads from the same blood draw for two donors, one aged 18 to 30 and one aged 80 or older. The donors were split into four age groups: young (average roughly 15 years), middle-aged (about 40), aged (roughly 60) and long-lived (approximately 80). To avoid experimental bias, donors of different ages were spread randomly across the sequencing lanes. To track age-related changes in TCR beta repertoire diversity, the study relied on deep sequencing normalized with unique cDNA molecular identifiers. Results the study describes overall, beyond this receptor: Since profiling was done on bulk unsorted PBMCs, naive and antigen-experienced compartments could not be conclusively compared. Observed TCR beta diversity per million T cells fell roughly linearly with age, and a significant reduction was already apparent by age roughly 40. The CMV infection status of donors was not known, potentially confounding age-related changes in expanded clonotypes. A strong correlation was found between observed TCR beta diversity and the percentage of naive T cells measured by flow cytometry. Estimates of total diversity from one million sequenced T cells were regarded as lower bounds and underestimates. Compared with the aged group, the long-lived group had more naive CD4+ T cells, fewer expanded clones and increased TCR diversity, a pattern suggesting age selection.

Donors were about 36 systemically healthy Caucasian individuals from Russia aged 6 to 90 years. Each donor gave around 9.5 milliliters of peripheral blood, collected into EDTA-treated Vacutainer tubes. PBMCs were isolated by Ficoll-Paque density-gradient centrifugation, with at least 7 million obtained per sample. Total RNA, at least 6 micrograms per sample, was extracted from PBMCs with Trizol reagent. The percentages of naive CD45RAhigh/CD27high T cells were determined by flow cytometry on a PBMC aliquot from every donor. Library construction relied on 5' RACE. TCRdb names Illumina HiSeq 2500 as the instrument used. The second PCR ran for roughly 7 to 12 cycles and used a J-beta primer mix along with a sample-barcoded 5' primer. Each TCR beta cDNA molecule received a unique molecular identifier from a template-switch 5' adaptor carrying 12 random nucleotides. At least 2.5 million CDR3-containing paired-end reads were obtained from each sample. First-strand cDNA was synthesized from all RNA with the Mint cDNA synthesis kit, primed by a TRBC-specific oligonucleotide. All cDNA was treated with uracil-DNA glycosylase and then went through a first 18-cycle PCR with the universal primers M1SS and BC2_uni_R. Concerning the study's data processing: Normalization of each sample was performed by random selection of 1 million high-quality reads, each carrying a distinct molecular identifier. Instead of being binned into consensus sequences, reads that shared molecular identifiers were thrown out. MiTCR, run with a Q25 quality threshold and the strictest error-elimination algorithm, handled CDR3 identification, clonotype clustering and error correction. A nonparametric unseen species model with Euler transformation was used to estimate a lower bound on total TCR beta diversity. TCRdb ran its own pipeline on the public reads, namely fastp trimming at Q25 and MiXCR clone calling, and kept in-frame beta chains. CDR3 protein duplicates are merged, each entry listing the most common genes and DNA. None of the V and J calls come from the authors' own analysis; TCRdb made them. In all, the sample holds under 1,000,000 distinct CDR3 sequences, and 46% of those were seen once. Around 18% of the sample rests with the top ten.

The CDR3 runs 15 amino acids, cysteine and phenylalanine included. CDR3 DNA is the only sequence kept; it has 45 bases, read in frame from the first base. Trimming accounts for 3 bases at V and 4 bases at J, while the number of junction bases matched to no gene is 7. Per the germline V gene, SGHRS is the CDR1 and YFSETQ is the CDR2. The origin of this receptor is a man older than 75 in good health. Source material: blood. Rearrangement joined TRBV5-1 to TRBJ2-5, with 9 bases in between that match TRBD1. The DNA sequence is TGCGCCAGCAGCTGGGAGGGACAGGGAGGAGAGACCCAGTACTTC. The encoded protein is CASSWEGQGGETQYF.